The rows below give T cell receptor beta chains drawn from one sample of a study of cytomegalovirus exposure and HLA in healthy donors. Some clones are missing from TCRdb's copy, which holds only in-frame ones; the method was immunoSEQ multiplex PCR. The sample records around 130,000 clones, about 8.6% being singletons. The specimen sequenced was PBMCs. These receptors came from a woman aged 40 to 50 in good health and CMV-seropositive. Each CDR3 is given with its conserved first and last residue. Each record gives: V gene, CDR3 protein.

v_gene: TRBV7-2
CDR3aa: CASSLLIDTQYF

v_gene: TRBV5-1
CDR3aa: CASNSGGIFAEQYF

v_gene: TRBV7-9
CDR3aa: CASSLVRGTTRAFF

v_gene: TRBV27
CDR3aa: CASSLGRGGLMNTEAFF

v_gene: TRBV19
CDR3aa: CASTQGDTDTQYF

v_gene: TRBV10-2
CDR3aa: CASSRTLDSYEQYF

v_gene: TRBV10-3
CDR3aa: CAISTTGGGVTQETQYF

v_gene: TRBV29-1
CDR3aa: CSVVRTGGHEQYF

v_gene: TRBV15
CDR3aa: CATSTYRVDGSPLHF

v_gene: TRBV15
CDR3aa: CATSTRLGRDTQYF

v_gene: TRBV6-5
CDR3aa: CARSPGTPYEQYF

v_gene: TRBV5-6
CDR3aa: CASSHWAIRGQPQHF

v_gene: TRBV5-1
CDR3aa: CASSLDDRGLYF

v_gene: TRBV10-3
CDR3aa: CAISPGMNTEAFF

v_gene: TRBV11-2
CDR3aa: CASSFGTLSYEQYF

v_gene: TRBV15
CDR3aa: CATKEGGPSNQPQHF

v_gene: TRBV6-1
CDR3aa: CASSRLHSLKTEAFF

v_gene: TRBV19
CDR3aa: CASRSWTGYGNTIYF

v_gene: TRBV18
CDR3aa: CASSPQDTANTEAFF

v_gene: TRBV7-9
CDR3aa: CASSSQGGGTEAFF

v_gene: TRBV6-5
CDR3aa: CASSPGQANYGYTF

v_gene: TRBV5-1
CDR3aa: CASSLTGQGVRTGELFF

v_gene: TRBV7-2
CDR3aa: CASSLAGLQETQYF

v_gene: TRBV2
CDR3aa: CASSEQARPQPQHF

v_gene: TRBV7-6
CDR3aa: CASSLRTGIRDEQFF

v_gene: TRBV5-1
CDR3aa: CASSLQPGQGSYEQYF

v_gene: TRBV27
CDR3aa: CASSQLGAAEQFF

v_gene: TRBV7-8
CDR3aa: CASSLVGGTLGQPQHF

v_gene: TRBV7-9
CDR3aa: CASSTPLGAGTYEQYF

v_gene: TRBV11-2
CDR3aa: CASSGQGISGNTIYF

v_gene: TRBV9
CDR3aa: CASSLRYGNSYEQYF

v_gene: TRBV4-1
CDR3aa: CASSQVSGGTQETQYF

v_gene: TRBV4-2
CDR3aa: CASSQEERGNNEQFF

v_gene: TRBV21-1
CDR3aa: CASQGSSYNEQFF

v_gene: TRBV9
CDR3aa: CASSPTGAGMATQYF

v_gene: TRBV10-3
CDR3aa: CAISVAEDTQYF

v_gene: TRBV5-6
CDR3aa: CASSLGRDLYQPQHF

v_gene: TRBV7-9
CDR3aa: CASSLIKNQNQPQHF

v_gene: TRBV6-5
CDR3aa: CASSLDRQETQYF

v_gene: TRBV10-1
CDR3aa: CASRGQGSSPLHF

v_gene: TRBV2
CDR3aa: CASSGGTGYEQYF

v_gene: TRBV18
CDR3aa: CASSPDGQGLNYGYTF

v_gene: TRBV7-9
CDR3aa: CASSLNRGENIQYF

v_gene: TRBV5-1
CDR3aa: CASSLLAGDTGELFF

v_gene: TRBV5-5
CDR3aa: CASSLGQLAYEQYF

v_gene: TRBV30
CDR3aa: CAWSVRLAGAYEQYF

v_gene: TRBV2
CDR3aa: CASSSDSTTNYGYTF

v_gene: TRBV11-2
CDR3aa: CASSLGVPSYNEQFF

v_gene: TRBV19
CDR3aa: CASRTGTTMNTEAFF